This is a list of T cell receptor beta chains from one sample in a study of glioma-infiltrating T cells. TCRdb called the multiplex PCR reads again in MiXCR, with one record for every CDR3 protein. The repertoire consists of about 89,000 distinct CDR3 sequences, with 23% occurring once and the leading ten covering roughly 6.7%. Material: glioma tissue, nonneoplastic brain tissue, or PBMCs (not recorded which). Receptors originate from a human donor with low-grade glioma or glioblastoma, undergoing nonglioma brain surgery, or in good health (not recorded which). Each CDR3 is given with its conserved first and last residue. The order of the fields is V gene, D gene, clone size, J gene, CDR3 protein, CDR3 DNA. D genes are given only for firm matches. Clone size is stated in some rows and not others, as once, few, many or a class when expanded.

TRBV10-3,TRBD1,NA,TRBJ2-7,CAISRQGQATAYEQYF,TGTGCCATCAGTAGACAGGGGCAAGCCACCGCCTACGAGCAGTACTTC
TRBV12-3/TRBV12-4,TRBD2,few,TRBJ2-7,CASSTGLAGPYYEQYF,TGTGCCAGCAGTACCGGACTAGCGGGCCCATACTACGAGCAGTACTTC
TRBV20-1,NA,many,TRBJ2-1,CSARVTRGNEQFF,TGCAGTGCTAGAGTCACTAGAGGCAATGAGCAGTTCTTC
TRBV24-1,NA,many,TRBJ2-1,CATSVLNPIYNEQFF,TGTGCCACCAGTGTTTTGAACCCGATCTACAATGAGCAGTTCTTC
TRBV6-1,TRBD1,many,TRBJ1-5,CASGPRTGEADQPQHF,TGTGCCAGCGGCCCTCGGACAGGGGAAGCCGATCAGCCCCAGCATTTT
TRBV3-1,NA,few,TRBJ2-3,CASRPTETSRLNRTDTQYF,TGTGCCAGCAGACCTACCGAGACTAGTCGGCTTAACCGCACAGATACGCAGTATTTT
TRBV5-1,TRBD2,NA,TRBJ2-7,CASSLAGLAGGSSYNEQYF,TGCGCCAGCAGCCTCGCAGGACTAGCGGGAGGGAGCTCCTACAATGAGCAGTACTTC
TRBV3-1,TRBD2,many,TRBJ2-1,CASSQVSSGSRDEQFF,TGTGCCAGCAGCCAAGTATCTAGCGGGAGCAGGGATGAGCAGTTCTTC
TRBV20-1,TRBD1,medium-sized,TRBJ1-1,CSASGTGDAEAFF,TGCAGTGCTAGCGGGACAGGGGACGCTGAAGCTTTCTTT
TRBV29-1,NA,NA,TRBJ1-2,CSVEDKHYGYTF,TGCAGCGTTGAAGACAAGCACTATGGCTACACCTTC
TRBV25-1,TRBD1,many,TRBJ2-3,CATDRGFSKDTQYF,TGTGCCACGGACAGGGGGTTTAGTAAAGATACGCAGTATTTT
TRBV19,TRBD2,NA,TRBJ2-1,CASSIDPSGYNEQFF,TGTGCCAGTAGTATAGATCCTAGCGGGTACAATGAGCAGTTCTTC
TRBV3-1,NA,NA,TRBJ2-5,CASSQGFSGGETQYF,TGTGCCAGCAGCCAAGGATTCAGCGGAGGAGAGACCCAGTACTTC
TRBV5-1,NA,many,TRBJ1-1,CASRFAPTGNTEAFF,TGCGCCAGCAGGTTTGCCCCGACAGGGAACACTGAAGCTTTCTTT
TRBV7-8,NA,NA,TRBJ2-3,CASSPQGRADTQYF,TGTGCCAGCAGTCCACAGGGTAGGGCAGATACGCAGTATTTT
TRBV19,NA,many,TRBJ1-5,CASSIFLRTASNQPQHF,TGTGCCAGTAGTATATTCCTCAGGACCGCTAGCAATCAGCCCCAGCATTTT
TRBV28,TRBD1,many,TRBJ1-2,CASGNRGYGYTF,TGTGCCAGCGGGAACAGGGGGTATGGCTACACCTTC
TRBV6-5,NA,many,TRBJ2-3,CASSYGYRTDTQYF,TGTGCCAGCAGTTACGGGTATCGCACAGATACGCAGTATTTT
TRBV19,NA,many,TRBJ1-2,CASSITRSYGYTF,TGTGCCAGTAGTATTACCCGCAGCTATGGCTACACCTTC
TRBV12-3/TRBV12-4,TRBD1,NA,TRBJ2-3,CASSLSGQGTDTQYF,TGTGCCAGCAGTCTTTCCGGACAGGGGACAGATACGCAGTATTTT
TRBV20-1,NA,many,TRBJ1-3,CSARNAQETGNTIYF,TGCAGTGCTAGAAACGCCCAAGAAACTGGAAACACCATATATTTT
TRBV29-1,NA,NA,TRBJ2-1,CSVSPDANNEQFF,TGCAGCGTTTCCCCGGACGCCAACAATGAGCAGTTCTTC
TRBV12-3/TRBV12-4,NA,NA,TRBJ1-3,CASSLVQSSGNTIYF,TGTGCCAGCAGTTTAGTACAGTCGTCCGGAAACACCATATATTTT
TRBV5-4,NA,many,TRBJ2-3,CASSLIAVLGSDTQYF,TGTGCCAGCAGCTTGATTGCCGTACTGGGGTCAGATACGCAGTATTTT
TRBV19,TRBD1,NA,TRBJ2-7,CATGTTGVSYEQYF,TGTGCCACCGGAACGACAGGGGTTTCTTACGAGCAGTACTTC
TRBV7-8,NA,NA,TRBJ2-3,CASSLQGRSTTDTQYF,TGTGCCAGCAGCCTCCAGGGAAGGAGCACCACAGATACGCAGTATTTT
TRBV3-1,TRBD2,NA,TRBJ2-3,CASSQVGRRTDTQYF,TGTGCCAGCAGCCAAGTCGGGAGGCGCACAGATACGCAGTATTTT
TRBV6-1,TRBD2,NA,TRBJ2-7,CASKLAPEGSYEQYF,TGTGCCAGCAAACTAGCGCCCGAGGGATCCTACGAGCAGTACTTC
TRBV2,TRBD1,many,TRBJ1-1,CASSNQGAMNTEAFF,TGTGCCAGCAGCAACCAGGGGGCGATGAACACTGAAGCTTTCTTT
TRBV7-2,NA,many,TRBJ1-1,CASSLDRFTEAFF,TGTGCCAGCAGCTTAGACAGATTCACTGAAGCTTTCTTT
TRBV19,NA,many,TRBJ2-3,CASSLGPDTQYF,TGTGCCAGTAGCCTGGGCCCAGATACGCAGTATTTT
TRBV18,NA,few,TRBJ2-7,CASSSAGGVPYEQYF,TGTGCCAGCTCTTCCGCAGGAGGGGTCCCCTACGAGCAGTACTTC
TRBV7-2,NA,many,TRBJ2-1,CASSQQNEQFF,TGTGCCAGCAGCCAACAGAATGAGCAGTTCTTC
TRBV7-9,NA,NA,TRBJ2-1,CASSLVLGGANEQFF,TGTGCCAGCAGCTTAGTTTTAGGGGGGGCCAATGAGCAGTTCTTC
TRBV29-1,NA,few,TRBJ1-2,CSVDRVGENGYTF,TGCAGCGTTGACAGGGTAGGAGAGAATGGCTACACCTTC
TRBV2,NA,NA,TRBJ2-3,CASVITNLRTDTQYF,TGTGCCAGCGTGATAACGAACTTACGCACAGATACGCAGTATTTT
TRBV15,NA,many,TRBJ1-3,CATSRANDGNTIYF,TGTGCCACCAGCAGAGCTAACGATGGAAACACCATATATTTT
TRBV29-1,NA,NA,TRBJ2-4,CSGVWGNIQYF,TGCAGCGGGGTCTGGGGGAACATTCAGTACTTC
TRBV7-9,NA,many,TRBJ2-7,CASSSNRAIEQYF,TGTGCCAGCAGCTCAAACAGGGCTATCGAGCAGTACTTC
TRBV7-9,TRBD2,NA,TRBJ2-1,CASSSTSGNYNEQFF,TGTGCCAGCAGCTCGACTAGCGGGAATTACAATGAGCAGTTCTTC
TRBV7-9,TRBD1,many,TRBJ1-5,CASSRTGDNQPQHF,TGTGCCAGCAGTCGGACAGGGGACAATCAGCCCCAGCATTTT
TRBV19,TRBD1,NA,TRBJ2-5,CASSQRRDSQETQYF,TGTGCCAGTAGCCAAAGACGGGACAGCCAAGAGACCCAGTACTTC
TRBV19,NA,NA,TRBJ2-5,CASSMGGGQETQYF,TGTGCCAGTAGTATGGGAGGAGGGCAAGAGACCCAGTACTTC
TRBV20-1,TRBD2,many,TRBJ2-7,CSARGSRGVSYEQYF,TGCAGTGCTAGAGGATCGCGGGGGGTCTCCTACGAGCAGTACTTC
TRBV28,NA,many,TRBJ2-5,CASSSPGSPSGETQYF,TGTGCCAGCAGTTCCCCGGGTTCCCCCAGTGGGGAGACCCAGTACTTC
TRBV27,NA,NA,TRBJ1-1,CASMRKTEALF,TGTGCCAGCATGAGGAAAACTGAAGCTTTATTT
TRBV18,NA,many,TRBJ2-5,CASSPPWSEQETQYF,TGTGCCAGCTCACCACCTTGGAGTGAACAAGAGACCCAGTACTTC
TRBV7-9,TRBD2,once,TRBJ2-7,CASSAASGGEQYF,TGTGCCAGCAGCGCGGCTAGCGGGGGTGAGCAGTACTTC
TRBV19,NA,many,TRBJ1-5,CASSTLQGYSNQPQHF,TGTGCCAGTAGTACGCTCCAGGGGTATAGCAATCAGCCCCAGCATTTT